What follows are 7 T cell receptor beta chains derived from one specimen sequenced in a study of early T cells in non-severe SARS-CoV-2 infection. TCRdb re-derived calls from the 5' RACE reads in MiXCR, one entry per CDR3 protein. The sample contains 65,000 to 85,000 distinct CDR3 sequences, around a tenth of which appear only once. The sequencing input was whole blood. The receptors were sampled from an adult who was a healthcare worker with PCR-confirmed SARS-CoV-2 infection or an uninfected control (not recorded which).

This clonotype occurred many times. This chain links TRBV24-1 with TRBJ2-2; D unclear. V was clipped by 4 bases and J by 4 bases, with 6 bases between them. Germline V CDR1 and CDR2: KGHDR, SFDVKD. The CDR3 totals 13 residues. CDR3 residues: CATSETPTGELFF. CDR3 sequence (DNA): TGTGCCACCAGTGAAACACCCACCGGGGAGCTGTTTTTT.

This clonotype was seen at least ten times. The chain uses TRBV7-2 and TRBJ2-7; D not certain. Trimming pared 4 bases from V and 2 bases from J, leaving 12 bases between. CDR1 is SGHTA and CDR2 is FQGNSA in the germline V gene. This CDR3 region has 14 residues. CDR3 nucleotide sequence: TGTGCCAGCAGCTCCCCGGACCGGACCTACGAGCAGTACTTC. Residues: CASSSPDRTYEQYF. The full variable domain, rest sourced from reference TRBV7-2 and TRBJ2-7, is GAGVSQSPSNKVTEKGKDVELRCDPISGHTALYWYRQSLGQGLEFLIYFQGNSAPDKSGLPSDRFSAERTGGSVSTLTIQRTQQEDSAVYLCASSSPDRTYEQYFGPGTRLTVT.

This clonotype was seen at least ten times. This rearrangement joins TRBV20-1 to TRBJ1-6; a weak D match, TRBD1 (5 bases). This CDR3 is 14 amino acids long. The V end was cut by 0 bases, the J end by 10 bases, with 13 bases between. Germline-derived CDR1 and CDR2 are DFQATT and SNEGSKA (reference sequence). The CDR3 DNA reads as TGCAGTGCTAGAGATGTCAGGGCAGAATCACCCCTCCACTTT. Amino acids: CSARDVRAESPLHF.

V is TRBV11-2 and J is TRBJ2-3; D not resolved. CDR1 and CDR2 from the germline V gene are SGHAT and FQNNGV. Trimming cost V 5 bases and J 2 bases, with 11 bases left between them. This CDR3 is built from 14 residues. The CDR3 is CASSPPPATDTQYF. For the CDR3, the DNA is TGTGCCAGCAGCCCCCCGCCAGCCACAGATACGCAGTATTTT. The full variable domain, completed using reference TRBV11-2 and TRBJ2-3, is EAGVAQSPRYKIIEKRQSVAFWCNPISGHATLYWYQQILGQGPKLLIQFQNNGVVDDSQLPKDRFSAERLKGVDSTLKIQPAKLEDSAVYLCASSPPPATDTQYFGPGTRLTVL.

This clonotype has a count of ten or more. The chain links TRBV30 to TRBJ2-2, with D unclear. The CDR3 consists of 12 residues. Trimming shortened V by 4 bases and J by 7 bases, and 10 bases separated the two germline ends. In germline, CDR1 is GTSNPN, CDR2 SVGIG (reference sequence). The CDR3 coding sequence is TGTGCCTGGACGATGTCAGGCGGGGAGCTGTTTTTT. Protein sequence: CAWTMSGGELFF.

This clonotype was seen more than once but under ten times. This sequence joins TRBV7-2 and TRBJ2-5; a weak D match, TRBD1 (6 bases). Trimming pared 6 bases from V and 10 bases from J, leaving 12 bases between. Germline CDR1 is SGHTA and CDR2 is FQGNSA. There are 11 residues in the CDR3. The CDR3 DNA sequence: TGTGCCAGCAGTACACAGGGTAACCAGTACTTC. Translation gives CASSTQGNQYF. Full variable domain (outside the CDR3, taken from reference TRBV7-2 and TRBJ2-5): GAGVSQSPSNKVTEKGKDVELRCDPISGHTALYWYRQSLGQGLEFLIYFQGNSAPDKSGLPSDRFSAERTGGSVSTLTIQRTQQEDSAVYLCASSTQGNQYFGPGTRLLVL.

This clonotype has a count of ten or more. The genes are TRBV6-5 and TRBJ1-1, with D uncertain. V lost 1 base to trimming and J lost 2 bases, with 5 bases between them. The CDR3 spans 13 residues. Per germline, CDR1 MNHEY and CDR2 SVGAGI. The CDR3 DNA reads TGTGCCAGCAGTTACTTGGCAAACACTGAAGCTTTCTTT. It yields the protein CASSYLANTEAFF.